This TCR beta chain was recovered during a study of identical twins' blood T cells. Study in general: Roughly six alpha and about 6 beta libraries together yielded about 46 million reads. Study-wide results and caveats: Twin repertoire similarity may partly reflect shared environment.

TCRdb recomputed calls from the 5' RACE reads with MiXCR, one row per CDR3 protein. This table holds hundreds of thousands of distinct CDR3 sequences, 28% found once. CDR1 and CDR2 (germline): SQVTM, ANQGSEA. There are 13 residues in the CDR3. V was clipped by 5 bases and J by 11 bases, with 18 bases between them. Worth noting for this clonotype: Its target is not known.

Sequencing input: PBMCs. The chain carries TRBV29-1 and TRBJ1-4, with TRBD1 as a possible D gene (6 bases). The clonotype originates from a woman between 18 and 55 years old in good health. CDR3 sequence: CSVYTGNGTKLFF. The DNA of the CDR3 is TGCAGCGTTTACACAGGGAATGGGACGAAACTGTTTTTT.